This T cell receptor beta chain came from a study of T cell responses to AZD1222 COVID-19 vaccine. Whole-study results and caveats: An increase in Spike-specific TCR breadth and depth was observed after two AZD1222 doses.

The CDR3 is 14 amino acids. V shed 3 bases and J shed 0 bases, with 7 bases lying between them. Germline V lookup: CDR1 LNHDA, CDR2 SQIVND (reference sequence). The method was immunoSEQ multiplex PCR; TCRdb's version includes in-frame clones alone and lacks a portion of them. The data hold 150,000 to 200,000 clones, with roughly 86% observed a single time. About this clone: Its antigen is not identified.

The clonotype originates from an adult in good health. Source: peripheral blood, taken on day 0 of AZD1222 vaccination. The chain joins TRBV19 to TRBJ2-3; D remains unclear. The CDR3 DNA is TGTGCCAGTAGTATCGGACCCAGCACAGATACGCAGTATTTT. It codes for CASSIGPSTDTQYF.